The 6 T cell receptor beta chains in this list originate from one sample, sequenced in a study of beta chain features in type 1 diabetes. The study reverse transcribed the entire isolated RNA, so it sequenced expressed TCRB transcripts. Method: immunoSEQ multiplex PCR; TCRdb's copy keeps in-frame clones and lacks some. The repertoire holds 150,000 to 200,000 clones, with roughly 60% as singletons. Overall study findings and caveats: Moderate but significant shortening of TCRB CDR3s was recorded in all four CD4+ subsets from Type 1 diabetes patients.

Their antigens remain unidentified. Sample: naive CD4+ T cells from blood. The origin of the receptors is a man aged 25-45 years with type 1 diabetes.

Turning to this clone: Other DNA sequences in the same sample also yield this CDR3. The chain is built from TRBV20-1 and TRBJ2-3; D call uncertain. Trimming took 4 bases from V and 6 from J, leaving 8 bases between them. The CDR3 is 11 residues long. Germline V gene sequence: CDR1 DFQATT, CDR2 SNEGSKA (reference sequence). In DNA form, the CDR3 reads TGCAGTGCTACCCGTGGGGATACGCAGTATTTT. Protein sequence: CSATRGDTQYF.

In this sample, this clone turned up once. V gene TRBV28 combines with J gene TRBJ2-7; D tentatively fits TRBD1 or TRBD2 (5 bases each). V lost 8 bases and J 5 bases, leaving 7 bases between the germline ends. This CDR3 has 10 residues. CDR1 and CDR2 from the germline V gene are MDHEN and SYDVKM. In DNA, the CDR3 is TGTGCCAGCGAGGGGAACGAGCAGTACTTC. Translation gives CASEGNEQYF.

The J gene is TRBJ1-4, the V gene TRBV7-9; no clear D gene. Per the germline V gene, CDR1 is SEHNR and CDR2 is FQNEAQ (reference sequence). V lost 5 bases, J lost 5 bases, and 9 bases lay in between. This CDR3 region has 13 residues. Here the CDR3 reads CASSPVGNEKLFF. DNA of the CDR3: TGTGCCAGCAGCCCGGTAGGAAATGAAAAACTGTTTTTT. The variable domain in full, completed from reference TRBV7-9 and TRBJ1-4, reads DTGVSQNPRHKITKRGQNVTFRCDPISEHNRLYWYRQTLGQGPEFLTYFQNEAQLEKSRLLSDRFSAERPKGSFSTLEIQRTEQGDSAMYLCASSPVGNEKLFFGSGTQLSVL.

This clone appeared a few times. The CDR3 spells CASSQQGQSSYEQYF. Written as DNA, the CDR3 is TGCGCCAGCAGCCAACAGGGACAGAGCTCCTACGAGCAGTACTTC. V and J are TRBV4-3 and TRBJ2-7; 7 positions agree with TRBD1. Germline CDR1 and CDR2: LGHNA and YSLEER. This CDR3 is built from 15 residues. After removal of 2 bases from V and 0 bases from J, the junction contained 4 bases not matched to a gene.

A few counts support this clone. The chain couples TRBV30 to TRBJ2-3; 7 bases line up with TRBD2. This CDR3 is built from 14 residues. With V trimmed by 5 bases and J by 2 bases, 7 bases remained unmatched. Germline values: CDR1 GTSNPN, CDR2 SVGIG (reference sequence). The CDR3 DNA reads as TGTGCCTGGGCAATCGGGGGGATCACAGATACGCAGTATTTT. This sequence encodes CAWAIGGITDTQYF.

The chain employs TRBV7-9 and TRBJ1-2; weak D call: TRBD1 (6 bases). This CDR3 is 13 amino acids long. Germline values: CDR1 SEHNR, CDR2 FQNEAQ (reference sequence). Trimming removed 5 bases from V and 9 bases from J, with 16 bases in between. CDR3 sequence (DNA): TGTGCCAGCAGCCCTCCCCCACAGGGTAGCTACACCTTC. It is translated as CASSPPPQGSYTF. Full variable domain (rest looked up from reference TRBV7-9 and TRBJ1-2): DTGVSQNPRHKITKRGQNVTFRCDPISEHNRLYWYRQTLGQGPEFLTYFQNEAQLEKSRLLSDRFSAERPKGSFSTLEIQRTEQGDSAMYLCASSPPPQGSYTFGSGTRLTVV.